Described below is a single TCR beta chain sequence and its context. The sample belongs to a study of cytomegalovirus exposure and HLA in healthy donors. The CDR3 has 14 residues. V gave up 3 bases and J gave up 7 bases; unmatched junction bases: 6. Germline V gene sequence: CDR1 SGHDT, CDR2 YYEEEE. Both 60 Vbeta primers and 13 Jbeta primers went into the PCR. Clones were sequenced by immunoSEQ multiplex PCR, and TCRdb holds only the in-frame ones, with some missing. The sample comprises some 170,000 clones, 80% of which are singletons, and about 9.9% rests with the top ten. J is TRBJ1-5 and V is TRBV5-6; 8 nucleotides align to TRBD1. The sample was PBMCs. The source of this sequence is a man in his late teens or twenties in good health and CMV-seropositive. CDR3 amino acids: CASSSRGRSQPQHF. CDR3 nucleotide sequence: TGTGCCAGCAGCTCCAGGGGGCGAAGCCAGCCCCAGCATTTT.